Shown below are 28 T cell receptor beta chains from a single sample sequenced in a study of cytomegalovirus exposure and HLA in healthy donors (dated by TCRdb to 2016 to 2017). Preparation of the library involved the immunoSEQ multiplex PCR assay. The multiplex PCR relied on a mix of 60 forward primers for TCR Vbeta segments and 13 reverse primers for TCR Jbeta segments. Drawn from immuneACCESS, this table holds only the in-frame rearrangements with V and J called that TCRdb kept. Clones are partly lost; checked studies trace under half to an unresolved V gene and leave the rest unexplained. Across this sample there are under 200,000 clones, with 70% to 80% seen only once. The ten top clones hold around 1.9% of the sample. The specimen was PBMCs. These receptors all come from a man under 40 in good health and CMV-seronegative.

CDR3 sequence reads: CASSRTVMNTEAFF. CDR3 coding DNA: TGTGCCAGCAGTCGGACAGTCATGAACACTGAAGCTTTCTTT. J is TRBJ1-1 and V is TRBV6-5, with D possibly being TRBD1 (6 bases). Deletions cut 5 bases from V and 0 bases from J, with 10 bases between. CDR1 and CDR2 (germline): MNHEY, SVGAGI. This CDR3 is 14 amino acids long.

This clone was observed a single time. The chain has TRBV6-1 and TRBJ2-7; 7 nucleotides match TRBD1. This CDR3 is 15 amino acids long. Germline V gives CDR1 MNHNS, CDR2 SASEGT. The V and J ends lost 4 bases and 3 bases, in that order; junction bases with no gene match: 9. The CDR3 bases are TGTGCCAGCAGTGGCTTAGGCAGGGGGAACTACGAGCAGTACTTC. It encodes CASSGLGRGNYEQYF.

The genes are TRBV5-1 and TRBJ2-7, with TRBD1 as a possible D gene (5 bases). Germline V gene data show CDR1 as SGHRS and CDR2 as YFSETQ. Deletions cut 0 bases from V and 3 bases from J, with 16 bases between. CDR3 length: 16 amino acids. The CDR3 protein is CASSLAADRVFYEQYF. CDR3 in DNA: TGCGCCAGCAGCTTGGCCGCAGACAGAGTTTTCTACGAGCAGTACTTC.

V gene TRBV25-1 combines with J gene TRBJ1-2; no definite D call. CDR1 is MGHDK and CDR2 is SYGVNS in the germline V gene. The CDR3 is 14 residues long. Trimming removed 1 base at V and 3 bases at J, with 9 bases between. The CDR3 is CASSESMEDYGYTF. The CDR3 DNA follows: TGTGCCAGCAGTGAATCCATGGAGGACTATGGCTACACCTTC.

This clone was detected only once. The chain's CDR3 is CASSPLREETQYF. The CDR3 region has the DNA TGCGCCAGCAGCCCTCTCCGGGAAGAGACCCAGTACTTC. The rearrangement uses TRBV4-1 and TRBJ2-5; no clear D gene. This CDR3 contains 13 residues. With 4 bases removed from V and 3 bases from J, the gap between germline ends came to 9 bases. Germline CDR1 is MGHRA and CDR2 is YSYEKL.

This CDR3 reads CSASGGNGELFF. The DNA for the CDR3 is TGCAGCGCGAGCGGGGGAAACGGGGAGCTGTTTTTT. The V and J genes are TRBV29-1 and TRBJ2-2; 8 nucleotides match TRBD2. There are 12 residues in the CDR3. With V trimmed by 7 bases and J by 7 bases, 5 bases remained unmatched. Looked up from germline, CDR1 is SQVTM and CDR2 is ANQGSEA.

This clone has only a few counts. The chain is built from TRBV7-9 and TRBJ2-7; the D gene is possibly TRBD1 (6 bases). Germline V gene sequence: CDR1 SEHNR, CDR2 FQNEAQ (reference sequence). This CDR3 has 15 amino acids. The germline V and J ends were trimmed by 2 bases and 2 bases, with 13 bases remaining between them. The CDR3 sequence is CASSLLGGGAYEQYF. The CDR3 DNA follows: TGTGCCAGCAGCTTATTAGGGGGTGGCGCCTACGAGCAGTACTTC.

This clone has just one count. The chain links TRBV2 to TRBJ1-5; D not certain. The V gene's germline CDR1 is SNHLY and CDR2 FYNNEI. V was trimmed by 3 bases and J by 0 bases, leaving 6 bases between them. This CDR3 has 14 residues. The CDR3 sequence: CASSEAVSNQPQHF. The CDR3 DNA is TGTGCCAGCAGTGAGGCAGTTAGCAATCAGCCCCAGCATTTT.

There are a few counts of this clone. J is TRBJ2-1 and V is TRBV5-6, with D possibly TRBD2 on 5 matching bases. The CDR3 loop spans 15 amino acids. Germline V gives CDR1 SGHDT, CDR2 YYEEEE. Trimming took 0 bases from V and 6 from J, leaving 13 bases between them. The CDR3 spells CASSLGGRNPNEQFF. CDR3 nucleotides: TGTGCCAGCAGCTTGGGTGGGAGAAACCCCAATGAGCAGTTCTTC. Looking up the rest from reference TRBV5-6 and TRBJ2-1 gives the full variable domain: DAGVTQSPTHLIKTRGQQVTLRCSPKSGHDTVSWYQQALGQGPQFIFQYYEEEERQRGNFPDRFSGHQFPNYSSELNVNALLLGDSALYLCASSLGGRNPNEQFFGPGTRLTVL.

The V call is TRBV7-3, the J call TRBJ2-1, with D maybe TRBD2 (6 bases). V gave up 0 bases and J gave up 10 bases, with 10 bases separating them. CDR1 and CDR2 from the germline V gene are SGHTA and FQGTGA. This CDR3 contains 13 residues. This chain's CDR3 is CASSLTFSGEQFF. In nucleotides, the CDR3 is TGTGCCAGCAGCTTAACTTTTAGCGGAGAGCAGTTCTTC. The complete variable domain, with remaining parts taken from reference TRBV7-3 and TRBJ2-1, reads GAGVSQTPSNKVTEKGKYVELRCDPISGHTALYWYRQSLGQGPEFLIYFQGTGAADDSGLPNDRFFAVRPEGSVSTLKIQRTERGDSAVYLCASSLTFSGEQFFGPGTRLTVL.

The chain combines TRBV6-1 with TRBJ1-2; the match to TRBD1 covers 9 bases. V lost 4 bases to trimming and J lost 5 bases; unmatched junction nucleotides: 5. The CDR3 length is 14 residues. Germline V lookup: CDR1 MNHNS, CDR2 SASEGT. The CDR3 protein is CASSGRTGAYGYTF. The CDR3 DNA reads TGTGCCAGCAGTGGTAGGACAGGGGCTTATGGCTACACCTTC.

This chain uses TRBV5-1 with TRBJ2-7; 10 nucleotides match TRBD2. With V trimmed by 0 bases and J by 3 bases, 3 bases remained unmatched. Germline loops: CDR1 SGHRS, CDR2 YFSETQ. This CDR3 has 15 residues. The CDR3 loop reads CASSLASGSIYEQYF. For the CDR3, the DNA is TGCGCCAGCAGCTTGGCTAGCGGGAGCATCTACGAGCAGTACTTC. Full variable domain (rest looked up from reference TRBV5-1 and TRBJ2-7): KAGVTQTPRYLIKTRGQQVTLSCSPISGHRSVSWYQQTPGQGLQFLFEYFSETQRNKGNFPGRFSGRQFSNSRSEMNVSTLELGDSALYLCASSLASGSIYEQYFGPGTRLTVT.

This clone is a singleton in its sample. V gene TRBV28 combines with J gene TRBJ2-4, with TRBD1 as a possible D gene (6 bases). CDR3 length equals 15 residues. V lost 6 bases, J lost 3 bases, and 15 bases lay in between. Germline assignment: CDR1 MDHEN and CDR2 SYDVKM. The chain's CDR3 is CASSSTGQVKNIQYF. CDR3 bases: TGTGCCAGCAGCTCGACAGGCCAGGTCAAAAACATTCAGTACTTC.

The V and J genes are TRBV15 and TRBJ1-5; D ambiguous. Germline V gene data show CDR1 as LNHNV and CDR2 as YYDKDF (reference sequence). V was pared by 0 bases and J by 6 bases, with 6 bases between. CDR3 length: 13 residues. DNA of the CDR3: TGTGCCACCAGCAGAGACAGGTTTCAGCCCCAGCATTTT. This gives the protein CATSRDRFQPQHF.

In its sample, this clone was seen a few times. CDR3 protein: CARSFAVMNTEAFF. DNA for the CDR3: TGTGCCAGAAGCTTTGCAGTCATGAACACTGAAGCTTTCTTT. The chain links TRBV5-3 to TRBJ1-1; D not resolved. TRBV5-3 is placed among ORFs of uncertain function. The V gene lost 2 bases and the J gene lost 0 bases, with 8 bases spanning the gap. This CDR3 is built from 14 residues.

The rearrangement uses TRBV28 and TRBJ1-1; 7 bases are shared with TRBD1. Germline CDR1 MDHEN, CDR2 SYDVKM. The length of the CDR3 is 14 residues. V lost 6 bases to trimming and J lost 4 bases; unmatched junction nucleotides: 8. The CDR3 reads CASSPRGILTEAFF. CDR3 bases: TGTGCCAGCAGCCCCAGGGGGATACTCACTGAAGCTTTCTTT.

The rearrangement joins TRBV7-9 to TRBJ2-7, with 8 bases identical to TRBD2. The CDR3 loop spans 17 amino acids. The V gene end was trimmed by 6 bases and the J gene end by 6 bases; junction bases not matched to a gene: 19. The V gene's germline CDR1 is SEHNR and CDR2 FQNEAQ (reference sequence). The CDR3 is CASSSHHQGLVHSEQYF. As DNA, the CDR3 is TGTGCCAGCAGTTCTCACCATCAGGGACTAGTGCACAGCGAGCAGTACTTC.

This chain connects TRBV27 to TRBJ2-7, with 7 bases aligning to TRBD2. V shed 8 bases, J shed 3 bases, and the junction held 10 bases outside the gene matches. CDR1 and CDR2 (germline): MNHEY, SMNVEV (reference sequence). CDR3 length: 14 amino acids. The CDR3 protein is CASRLAIHNYEQYF. Here the CDR3 DNA reads TGTGCCAGCCGACTAGCAATCCACAACTACGAGCAGTACTTC.

V gene TRBV7-2 combines with J gene TRBJ2-7, with TRBD1 identical over 9 bases. The CDR3 length is 16 residues. The junction had 8 bases not matched to a gene; V was cut back by 0 bases and J by 5 bases. Germline V lookup: CDR1 SGHTA, CDR2 FQGNSA. In DNA, the CDR3 is TGTGCCAGCAGCTTAGCCTTCCGACAGGGGGAACACGAGCAGTACTTC. Translating it yields CASSLAFRQGEHEQYF.

This chain joins TRBV27 and TRBJ1-1; D unclear. Germline V gene sequence: CDR1 MNHEY, CDR2 SMNVEV (reference sequence). Trimming pared 7 bases from V and 2 bases from J, leaving 14 bases between. The CDR3 length is 14 residues. CDR3 amino acids: CASTPSRGNTEAFF. The DNA of the CDR3 is TGTGCCAGCACTCCAAGCCGGGGAAACACTGAAGCTTTCTTT.

V is TRBV19 and J is TRBJ1-4; D ambiguous. The germline CDR1 and CDR2 sequences are LNHDA and SQIVND (reference sequence). The CDR3 is 13 residues long. Trimming took 11 bases from V and 5 from J, leaving 15 bases between them. This CDR3 reads CASLGGINEKLFF. For the CDR3, the DNA is TGTGCCTCCCTTGGAGGAATAAATGAAAAACTGTTTTTT. Complete variable domain (other parts from reference TRBV19 and TRBJ1-4): DGGITQSPKYLFRKEGQNVTLSCEQNLNHDAMYWYRQDPGQGLRLIYYSQIVNDFQKGDIAEGYSVSREKKESFPLTVTSAQKNPTAFYLCASLGGINEKLFFGSGTQLSVL.

The CDR3, as DNA: TGTGCCAGCAGCGGGGGGGAGACTTCCCATTTCTACGAGCAGTACTTC. It encodes CASSGGETSHFYEQYF. The chain recombines TRBV25-1 with TRBJ2-7; 8 bases line up with TRBD2. The CDR3 extends over 16 amino acids. Germline CDR1 MGHDK, CDR2 SYGVNS. With 6 bases clipped from V and 3 bases from J, the junction kept 13 bases outside the gene matches.

The chain joins TRBV15 to TRBJ2-7; the match to TRBD1 covers 7 bases. The V and J ends lost 5 bases and 2 bases, in that order; junction bases with no gene match: 6. This CDR3 is built from 14 residues. The germline V gene has CDR1 LNHNV and CDR2 YYDKDF (reference sequence). CDR3 nucleotides: TGTGCCACCAGCGCTGACAGGGCGGCCTACGAGCAGTACTTC. It codes for CATSADRAAYEQYF.

The chain links TRBV5-1 to TRBJ2-7, with TRBD1 matching 8 bases. Per the germline V gene, CDR1 is SGHRS and CDR2 is YFSETQ. V dropped 5 bases and J dropped 2; count of bases not matched to a gene: 6. The CDR3 consists of 14 residues. In DNA form, the CDR3 reads TGCGCCAGCAGAACCGGGACAGGCACCTACGAGCAGTACTTC. Translated: CASRTGTGTYEQYF.

There are a few counts of this clone. The CDR3 here is CASRALGLNQPQHF. CDR3 nucleotides: TGTGCCAGCAGAGCCCTGGGACTCAATCAGCCCCAGCATTTT. The rearrangement links TRBV6-1 to TRBJ1-5; D is perhaps TRBD1 (5 bases). Germline values: CDR1 MNHNS, CDR2 SASEGT. V lost 6 bases to trimming and J lost 3 bases, with 12 bases between them. CDR3 length: 14 amino acids.

The chain joins TRBV6-1 to TRBJ2-2, with 9 bases identical to TRBD2. CDR1 and CDR2 (germline): MNHNS, SASEGT. The CDR3 covers 18 residues. V dropped 0 bases and J dropped 7; count of bases not matched to a gene: 12. CDR3 sequence reads: CASSEAVGGRAIFGELFF. DNA for the CDR3: TGTGCCAGCAGTGAAGCCGTTGGCGGGAGGGCCATCTTCGGGGAGCTGTTTTTT.

CDR3 DNA sequence: TGTGCCAGCAGCCAGGTCACCGGGACTAACCTCAACAATGAGCAGTTCTTC. The encoded protein is CASSQVTGTNLNNEQFF. The J gene is TRBJ2-1, the V gene TRBV4-2; 7 bases agree with TRBD2. V shed 3 bases and J 5 bases; nucleotides not matched to a gene: 13. The germline V gene has CDR1 LGHNA and CDR2 YNFKEQ. The CDR3 has 17 residues.

This clone was seen only a few times. DNA for the CDR3: TGTGCCAGCAGCAGGGGAACCGGACAGGGGGCGGGCTACACCTTC. Translation: CASSRGTGQGAGYTF. V is TRBV7-9 and J is TRBJ1-2; 11 bases line up with TRBD1. The V and J ends lost 5 bases and 8 bases, in that order; junction bases with no gene match: 10. The CDR3 length is 15 residues. Germline CDR1 reads SEHNR; CDR2 reads FQNEAQ (reference sequence).